One sample yielded the 10 T cell receptor beta chains listed below, sequenced in a study of blood T cell repertoires in COVID-19. Assay used: immunoSEQ multiplex PCR; TCRdb lists only in-frame clones, some missing. The data contain about 200,000 clones, just under 85% of them singletons. The sequenced sample was peripheral blood. Every receptor here comes from a man aged 60-69 years with COVID-19, enrolled during active disease.

The genes are TRBV15 and TRBJ2-3; 10 bases map to TRBD1. The V gene end was trimmed by 0 bases and the J gene end by 8 bases; junction bases not matched to a gene: 11. The CDR3 extends over 17 amino acids. Germline CDR1 reads LNHNV; CDR2 reads YYDKDF (reference sequence). The CDR3 nucleotides read TGTGCCACCAGCAGAGAACCACGACAGGGGGCCGGGGGTACGCAGTATTTT. This gives the protein CATSREPRQGAGGTQYF.

The V and J genes are TRBV24-1 and TRBJ2-1, with 8 bases that match TRBD2. The CDR3 extends over 16 amino acids. After removal of 4 bases from V and 4 bases from J, the junction contained 8 bases not matched to a gene. In germline, CDR1 is KGHDR, CDR2 SFDVKD. The CDR3 region has the DNA TGTGCCACCAGTGACCCCGGACTAGCAGAATACAATGAGCAGTTCTTC. The encoded protein is CATSDPGLAEYNEQFF.

This clone was seen more than once but under ten times. The chain combines TRBV7-2 with TRBJ1-5; 7 bases fit TRBD1. Germline values: CDR1 SGHTA, CDR2 FQGNSA. The J segment lost 3 bases and the V segment lost 2 bases, leaving 4 bases of the junction unmatched. The CDR3 totals 15 residues. CDR3 nucleotide sequence: TGTGCCAGCAGCTTAATGGGACAGATCAATCAGCCCCAGCATTTT. Translated: CASSLMGQINQPQHF. Filled out from reference TRBV7-2 and TRBJ1-5, the complete variable domain reads GAGVSQSPSNKVTEKGKDVELRCDPISGHTALYWYRQSLGQGLEFLIYFQGNSAPDKSGLPSDRFSAERTGGSVSTLTIQRTQQEDSAVYLCASSLMGQINQPQHFGDGTRLSIL.

In its sample, this clone was seen once. The gene calls are TRBV5-1 and TRBJ2-1; 11 bases align to TRBD2. J lost 6 bases, V lost 7 bases, and 6 bases had no gene match. The CDR3 covers 14 residues. Germline CDR1 is SGHRS and CDR2 is YFSETQ. For the CDR3, the DNA is TGCGCCAGCCAGACTAGCGGGACAAGCAATGAGCAGTTCTTC. Translating it yields CASQTSGTSNEQFF.

The V and J genes are TRBV2 and TRBJ1-5; D is perhaps TRBD1 (6 bases). CDR1 is SNHLY and CDR2 is FYNNEI in the germline V gene. CDR3 size: 12 residues. V was pared by 6 bases and J by 7 bases, with 10 bases between. Here the CDR3 reads CASRLQGQPQHF. The CDR3 nucleotides read TGTGCCAGCAGGCTACAGGGCCAGCCCCAGCATTTT.

This clone was recorded only once. This chain joins TRBV28 and TRBJ2-1, with TRBD2 matching 13 bases. V lost 5 bases and J lost 4; bases outside the gene matches: 8. The CDR3 sequence is 17 residues long. CDR1 is MDHEN and CDR2 is SYDVKM in the germline V gene. The DNA of the CDR3 is TGTGCCAGCAGTACCGGACTAGCGGGAGTAGGTTACAATGAGCAGTTCTTC. Residues: CASSTGLAGVGYNEQFF. Drawing the rest from reference TRBV28 and TRBJ2-1, the complete variable domain is DVKVTQSSRYLVKRTGEKVFLECVQDMDHENMFWYRQDPGLGLRLIYFSYDVKMKEKGDIPEGYSVSREKKERFSLILESASTNQTSMYLCASSTGLAGVGYNEQFFGPGTRLTVL.

The CDR3 protein is CASQGQGAGTEAFF. In nucleotides, the CDR3 is TGTGCCAGCCAGGGACAGGGGGCGGGCACTGAAGCTTTCTTT. This sequence joins TRBV2 and TRBJ1-1; the match to TRBD1 covers 12 bases. The germline V gene encodes CDR1 SNHLY and CDR2 FYNNEI. After removal of 8 bases from V and 4 bases from J, the junction contained 5 bases not matched to a gene. The CDR3 loop spans 14 amino acids. Variable domain in full (rest from reference TRBV2 and TRBJ1-1): EPEVTQTPSHQVTQMGQEVILRCVPISNHLYFYWYRQILGQKVEFLVSFYNNEISEKSEIFDDQFSVERPDGSNFTLKIRSTKLEDSAMYFCASQGQGAGTEAFFGQGTRLTVV.

This chain joins TRBV6-5 and TRBJ2-1; TRBD2 matches 9 bases. V trimming: 1 base; J trimming: 9 bases; junction bases outside the gene matches: 10. The CDR3 covers 16 residues. The V gene's germline CDR1 is MNHEY and CDR2 SVGAGI. CDR3 region: CASSYWSGSGSGEQFF. In DNA, the CDR3 is TGTGCCAGCAGTTACTGGTCGGGTAGCGGGAGCGGTGAGCAGTTCTTC.

The CDR3 DNA is TGTGCCAGCAGCCCAAGAATAGAAACAGTTACCTACGAGCAGTACTTC. Its translation is CASSPRIETVTYEQYF. The chain couples TRBV14 to TRBJ2-7; D gene unclear. Deletions cut 4 bases from V and 2 bases from J, with 18 bases between. This CDR3 contains 16 residues. The V gene's germline CDR1 is SGHDN and CDR2 FVKESK.

The chain recombines TRBV19 with TRBJ1-1; D gene unclear. The germline gives CDR1 LNHDA, CDR2 SQIVND (reference sequence). The CDR3 runs 15 residues. The V end was cut by 7 bases, the J end by 4 bases, with 19 bases between. The CDR3 reads CASTSIEVRSTEAFF. Written as DNA, the CDR3 is TGTGCCAGTACCTCTATTGAAGTTAGGAGCACTGAAGCTTTCTTT.